The entry below gives a single T cell receptor beta chain sequence along with its context. This specimen comes from a study of blood T cell repertoires in COVID-19. Study background: Sites across the United States, Italy and Spain contributed samples from acute and convalescent COVID-19.

The method was immunoSEQ multiplex PCR; TCRdb's version includes in-frame clones alone and lacks a portion of them. The sample has approximately 44,000 clones; roughly 85% are singletons. With 5 bases removed from V and 5 bases from J, the gap between germline ends came to 20 bases. Germline V gene lookup returns CDR1 SGHAT and CDR2 FQDESV (reference sequence). The CDR3 loop spans 16 amino acids. Sequencing was done on a sample of peripheral blood. The V gene is TRBV11-1, the J gene TRBJ2-3; a possible D gene is TRBD1 (5 bases). The TCR sequence derives from a man in his sixties with acute or convalescent COVID-19. In nucleotides, the CDR3 is TGTGCCAGCAGCCGTAGCCCCCAGCGTACAGGAGATACGCAGTATTTT. Protein product: CASSRSPQRTGDTQYF. Variable domain in full (rest from reference TRBV11-1 and TRBJ2-3): EAEVAQSPRYKITEKSQAVAFWCDPISGHATLYWYRQILGQGPELLVQFQDESVVDDSQLPKDRFSAERLKGVDSTLKIQPAELGDSAMYLCASSRSPQRTGDTQYFGPGTRLTVL.